Presented here are 25 T cell receptor beta chains from one specimen sequenced in a study of cytomegalovirus exposure and HLA in healthy donors. The PCR used 60 Vbeta and 13 Jbeta primers. Some clones are missing from TCRdb's copy, which holds only in-frame ones; the method was immunoSEQ multiplex PCR. The sample contains about 99,000 clones, 78% of which appear only once. The sample was PBMCs. The source of these receptors is a woman in her 40s in good health and CMV-seronegative.

The chain carries TRBV7-9 and TRBJ1-1; D perhaps matches TRBD1 (6 bases). Germline V gene lookup returns CDR1 SEHNR and CDR2 FQNEAQ (reference sequence). The CDR3 contains 17 residues. V lost 5 bases and J 3 bases, leaving 22 bases between the germline ends. This CDR3 reads CASSPFGKQGPYTEAFF. CDR3 nucleotides: TGTGCCAGCAGCCCCTTCGGCAAACAGGGTCCGTACACTGAAGCTTTCTTT. The whole variable domain, remainder taken from reference TRBV7-9 and TRBJ1-1, is DTGVSQNPRHKITKRGQNVTFRCDPISEHNRLYWYRQTLGQGPEFLTYFQNEAQLEKSRLLSDRFSAERPKGSFSTLEIQRTEQGDSAMYLCASSPFGKQGPYTEAFFGQGTRLTVV.

This sequence joins TRBV11-2 and TRBJ1-3; maybe TRBD1 (5 bases). Germline CDR1 reads SGHAT; CDR2 reads FQNNGV. The CDR3 has 17 residues. Trimming left V 0 bases short and J 0 bases short, with 12 bases between. The CDR3 is CASSLDRTSVSGNTIYF. The CDR3 DNA is TGTGCCAGCAGCTTAGATCGGACATCAGTCTCTGGAAACACCATATATTTT.

Only one count was recorded for this clone. V and J are TRBV7-2 and TRBJ2-3, with TRBD2 matching 8 bases. The CDR3 is 11 residues long. CDR1 is SGHTA and CDR2 is FQGNSA in the germline V gene. V shed 3 bases and J 14 bases; nucleotides not matched to a gene: 4. Here the CDR3 reads CASSLGTRLYF. For the CDR3, the DNA is TGTGCCAGCAGCTTGGGGACTAGGCTGTATTTT.

This clone is a singleton in its sample. The chain has TRBV15 and TRBJ2-3; TRBD1 agrees at 10 bases. In germline, CDR1 is LNHNV, CDR2 YYDKDF (reference sequence). V was pared by 8 bases and J by 4 bases, with 9 bases of the junction left unmatched. The CDR3 loop spans 15 amino acids. The CDR3 reads CATHSGQGVADTQYF. The CDR3, as DNA: TGTGCCACCCACTCAGGACAGGGGGTAGCAGATACGCAGTATTTT.

Only a few counts were recorded for this clone. This chain joins TRBV18 and TRBJ1-2; D is undetermined. This CDR3 contains 17 residues. The V and J ends lost 2 bases and 4 bases respectively, with 20 bases between them. CDR1 and CDR2 from the germline V gene are KGHSH and LQKENI. The CDR3 spells CASSPTPLTSRSYGYTF. CDR3 nucleotide sequence: TGTGCCAGCTCACCAACGCCCCTGACAAGCAGATCCTATGGCTACACCTTC.

The chain links TRBV9 to TRBJ2-7, with 7 bases aligning to TRBD2. This CDR3 has 14 amino acids. The germline gives CDR1 SGDLS, CDR2 YYNGEE. V was pared by 6 bases and J by 2 bases, with 8 bases of the junction left unmatched. The CDR3 region is CASTLADNTYEQYF. The DNA of the CDR3 is TGTGCCAGCACCCTAGCGGATAATACCTACGAGCAGTACTTC.

In its sample, this clone was seen a few times. The gene calls are TRBV7-6 and TRBJ2-7, with 8 nucleotides matching TRBD2. Per germline, CDR1 SGHVS and CDR2 FNYEAQ. V lost 1 base to trimming and J lost 6 bases; unmatched junction nucleotides: 8. The CDR3 extends over 15 amino acids. The CDR3: CASSLESGGPGEQYF. CDR3 DNA sequence: TGTGCCAGCAGCTTAGAGTCGGGAGGGCCCGGCGAGCAGTACTTC.

V and J are TRBV10-3 and TRBJ1-1; weak D call: TRBD1 (5 bases). This CDR3 is 17 amino acids long. V lost 4 bases and J 1 base, leaving 19 bases between the germline ends. The germline gives CDR1 ENHRY, CDR2 SYGVKD. As DNA, the CDR3 is TGTGCCATCAGTGGGCCGTCGAAACAGGTGCCGAACACTGAAGCTTTCTTT. Protein sequence: CAISGPSKQVPNTEAFF.

The chain joins TRBV30 to TRBJ1-6; D gene uncertain. The germline V and J ends were trimmed by 1 base and 10 bases, with 11 bases remaining between them. This CDR3 region has 13 residues. From germline, CDR1 is GTSNPN and CDR2 SVGIG (reference sequence). This CDR3 reads CAWSEIVSSPLHF. The CDR3 nucleotides are TGTGCCTGGAGTGAGATAGTATCCTCACCCCTCCACTTT.

The chain uses TRBV11-2 and TRBJ1-1; 11 nucleotides align to TRBD1. The V gene's germline CDR1 is SGHAT and CDR2 FQNNGV. The V and J ends lost 5 bases and 11 bases, in that order; junction bases with no gene match: 4. The CDR3 is 12 amino acids. This CDR3 reads CASSIGQGAAFF. CDR3 sequence (DNA): TGTGCCAGCAGCATAGGACAGGGGGCTGCTTTCTTT.

The gene calls are TRBV11-2 and TRBJ2-5; D perhaps matches TRBD1 (7 bases). Germline V gives CDR1 SGHAT, CDR2 FQNNGV. Trimming shortened V by 6 bases and J by 3 bases, and 14 bases separated the two germline ends. This CDR3 is 14 amino acids long. The DNA of the CDR3 is TGTGCCAGCAGTCAGGGGGGCTTAAAAGAGACCCAGTACTTC. Translation gives CASSQGGLKETQYF.

V and J are TRBV28 and TRBJ1-2, with D uncertain. Germline V CDR1 and CDR2: MDHEN, SYDVKM. V lost 4 bases, J lost 4 bases, and 22 bases lay in between. The CDR3 spans 17 residues. The CDR3 loop reads CASSWTGGRFAIYGYTF. CDR3 sequence (DNA): TGTGCCAGCAGTTGGACCGGAGGACGTTTCGCAATCTATGGCTACACCTTC.

This rearrangement joins TRBV5-1 to TRBJ2-7; the D gene is possibly TRBD1 (5 bases). Germline V gene data show CDR1 as SGHRS and CDR2 as YFSETQ. The CDR3 loop spans 17 amino acids. V lost 0 bases to trimming and J lost 3 bases, with 19 bases between them. The CDR3 DNA sequence: TGCGCCAGCAGCTTGGGGCAGGGTCCCGAGGATCGCTACGAGCAGTACTTC. This codes for CASSLGQGPEDRYEQYF.

The gene calls are TRBV28 and TRBJ2-7, with 7 bases fitting TRBD2. Trimming cost V 3 bases and J 0 bases; bases outside gene matches: 5. The CDR3 contains 15 residues. Looked up from germline, CDR1 is MDHEN and CDR2 is SYDVKM. CDR3 region: CASSFWLADSYEQYF. CDR3 coding DNA: TGTGCCAGCAGTTTTTGGCTAGCGGACTCCTACGAGCAGTACTTC.

The V gene is TRBV19, the J gene TRBJ2-7; D perhaps matches TRBD2 (5 bases). Germline CDR1 LNHDA, CDR2 SQIVND (reference sequence). The V gene lost 4 bases and the J gene lost 3 bases, with 10 bases spanning the gap. The CDR3 is 13 residues long. The CDR3 sequence: CASSSGRNYEQYF. CDR3 sequence (DNA): TGTGCCAGTAGTAGCGGGCGGAACTACGAGCAGTACTTC.

This clone is a singleton in its sample. Written as DNA, the CDR3 is TGTGCCAGCAGCCCGCTAGCGGCTAGCACAGATACGCAGTATTTT. It is translated as CASSPLAASTDTQYF. The J gene is TRBJ2-3, the V gene TRBV7-9; 7 nucleotides align to TRBD2. V shed 5 bases, J shed 0 bases, and the junction held 5 bases outside the gene matches. CDR1 and CDR2 (germline): SEHNR, FQNEAQ (reference sequence). This CDR3 region has 15 residues. The full variable domain, with the rest looked up from reference TRBV7-9 and TRBJ2-3, is DTGVSQNPRHKITKRGQNVTFRCDPISEHNRLYWYRQTLGQGPEFLTYFQNEAQLEKSRLLSDRFSAERPKGSFSTLEIQRTEQGDSAMYLCASSPLAASTDTQYFGPGTRLTVL.

The CDR3 DNA reads TGTGCCAGCAGCGTACTACTAGCGGCCTCCACAGATACGCAGTATTTT. It yields the protein CASSVLLAASTDTQYF. The rearrangement joins TRBV9 to TRBJ2-3; 8 bases are a match to TRBD2. CDR1 is SGDLS, CDR2 YYNGEE, per germline. The CDR3 is made up of 16 amino acids. After removal of 1 base from V and 2 bases from J, the junction contained 6 bases not matched to a gene.

This chain uses TRBV4-3 with TRBJ2-5; 13 bases agree with TRBD2. Germline V CDR1 and CDR2: LGHNA, YSLEER. This CDR3 is 17 amino acids long. Unmatched junction bases numbered 9, after V lost 3 bases and J lost 5 bases. The CDR3 nucleotides read TGCGCCAGCAGCCACCCCGGACTAGCGGGAGCGGGTGAGACCCAGTACTTC. This translates into CASSHPGLAGAGETQYF.

The chain combines TRBV6-5 with TRBJ2-5; the match to TRBD2 covers 11 bases. CDR1 and CDR2 (germline): MNHEY, SVGAGI. The CDR3 is 15 residues long. The trim removed 2 bases at V and 4 bases at J, leaving 3 bases unmatched. CDR3 residues: CASSYRLAGRETQYF. The CDR3 coding sequence is TGTGCCAGCAGTTACAGACTAGCGGGACGAGAGACCCAGTACTTC.

The DNA of the CDR3 is TGTGCCAGCAGCCCCTGGGCCCCGATGAACACTGAAGCTTTCTTT. Translation: CASSPWAPMNTEAFF. V is TRBV7-9 and J is TRBJ1-1; D unresolved. Germline values: CDR1 SEHNR, CDR2 FQNEAQ (reference sequence). The V end was cut by 5 bases, the J end by 0 bases, with 13 bases between. The CDR3 spans 15 residues.

This chain joins TRBV19 and TRBJ2-7, with 8 bases matching TRBD1. V lost 3 bases, J lost 5 bases, and 3 bases stayed unmatched. This CDR3 region has 13 residues. Germline V gene data show CDR1 as LNHDA and CDR2 as SQIVND (reference sequence). The CDR3 sequence is CASSIQGANEQYF. The CDR3 coding sequence is TGTGCCAGTAGTATCCAGGGGGCCAACGAGCAGTACTTC.

The chain is built from TRBV5-1 and TRBJ2-2, with a weak D call TRBD1 (5 bases). The V end was cut by 3 bases, the J end by 3 bases, with 15 bases between. The CDR3 runs 16 residues. Germline loops: CDR1 SGHRS, CDR2 YFSETQ. CDR3 nucleotide sequence: TGCGCCAGCAGCTATTACGCCAGGGCCCACACCGGGGAGCTGTTTTTT. Translation gives CASSYYARAHTGELFF.

The chain combines TRBV10-3 with TRBJ1-2, with D maybe TRBD1 (5 bases). This CDR3 spans 13 amino acids. CDR1 ENHRY and CDR2 SYGVKD come from the germline V gene. V was clipped by 8 bases and J by 0 bases, with 10 bases between them. The CDR3 nucleotides read TGTGCCATCGGGGGAGGGACTAACTATGGCTACACCTTC. It yields the protein CAIGGGTNYGYTF.

The gene calls are TRBV15 and TRBJ2-1; D gene ambiguous. CDR1 is LNHNV, CDR2 YYDKDF, per germline (reference sequence). Trimming removed 0 bases from V and 8 bases from J, with 11 bases in between. The CDR3 is 14 amino acids. CDR3 protein: CATSRDRLGDEQFF. CDR3 bases: TGTGCCACCAGCAGAGATCGGCTAGGCGATGAGCAGTTCTTC.

The chain employs TRBV4-1 and TRBJ2-1; TRBD1 is a possible D gene (5 bases). The ends were cut back, 1 base at V and 8 bases at J, with 9 bases in the middle. Germline V CDR1 and CDR2: MGHRA, YSYEKL. The CDR3 totals 13 residues. The CDR3 spells CASSQVRVDEQFF. DNA for the CDR3: TGCGCCAGCAGCCAAGTCAGGGTCGATGAGCAGTTCTTC.